The 29 T cell receptor beta chains below come from one sample, sequenced in a study of cytomegalovirus exposure and HLA in healthy donors. Primers: 60 Vbeta forward and 13 Jbeta reverse. TCRdb's copy holds only in-frame clones and misses some; the assay was immunoSEQ multiplex PCR. The data contain 150,000 to 200,000 clones, approximately 70% of them singletons. The sample was PBMCs. These receptors were collected from a middle-aged man in good health and CMV-seropositive.

The V gene is TRBV5-6, the J gene TRBJ2-6; 7 nucleotides agree with TRBD1. V was pared by 1 base and J by 0 bases, with 10 bases of the junction left unmatched. The CDR3 loop spans 19 amino acids. From germline, CDR1 is SGHDT and CDR2 YYEEEE. The CDR3 is CASSLNPDRAISGANVLTF. The CDR3 DNA sequence: TGTGCCAGCAGCTTGAATCCCGACAGGGCGATCTCTGGGGCCAACGTCCTGACTTTC.

Note on this clone: The sample has other DNA sequences that encode this CDR3 too. The chain links TRBV9 to TRBJ2-2, with D perhaps TRBD1 (5 bases). This CDR3 contains 14 residues. V lost 1 base and J lost 1, with 5 bases in between. Germline CDR1 is SGDLS and CDR2 is YYNGEE. The CDR3 loop reads CASSVTGNTGELFF. The CDR3 DNA sequence: TGTGCCAGCAGCGTAACAGGGAACACCGGGGAGCTGTTTTTT.

This clone was observed a few times. CDR3 loop: CASSPGRGTSYGYTF. DNA for the CDR3: TGCGCCAGCAGCCCAGGCAGGGGCACTAGCTATGGCTACACCTTC. The V gene is TRBV4-3, the J gene TRBJ1-2; a weak D match, TRBD1 (6 bases). Trimming left V 4 bases short and J 4 bases short, with 16 bases between. The germline V gene encodes CDR1 LGHNA and CDR2 YSLEER. The CDR3 loop spans 15 amino acids.

The chain recombines TRBV10-3 with TRBJ2-7; 7 bases agree with TRBD1. This CDR3 is 14 amino acids long. In germline, CDR1 is ENHRY, CDR2 SYGVKD. With 6 bases clipped from V and 3 bases from J, the junction kept 8 bases outside the gene matches. CDR3 amino acids: CAISPGTDHYEQYF. The CDR3 coding sequence is TGTGCCATCAGCCCCGGGACAGACCACTACGAGCAGTACTTC.

The V and J genes are TRBV5-4 and TRBJ2-3; D possibly corresponds to TRBD2 (7 bases). Germline CDR1 is SGHNT and CDR2 is YYREEE (reference sequence). V gave up 4 bases and J gave up 4 bases, with 16 bases separating them. The CDR3 loop spans 15 amino acids. CDR3 nucleotides: TGTGCCAGCAGCCCCCCACCGGGGGGCGCAGATACGCAGTATTTT. It yields the protein CASSPPPGGADTQYF.

A single count supports this clone. This sequence joins TRBV6-1 and TRBJ1-1; D gene unclear. Germline CDR1 and CDR2: MNHNS and SASEGT. V shed 2 bases and J shed 10 bases, with 20 bases lying between them. This CDR3 has 15 amino acids. Here the CDR3 reads CASSERERLVLGAFF. The DNA for the CDR3 is TGTGCCAGCAGTGAAAGGGAGAGGCTGGTTTTAGGAGCTTTCTTT.

This clone was seen more than once but under ten times. The chain is built from TRBV30 and TRBJ1-5; D not certain. The germline V and J ends were trimmed by 1 base and 4 bases, with 8 bases remaining between them. CDR1 is GTSNPN, CDR2 SVGIG, per germline (reference sequence). The CDR3 is 13 amino acids. The CDR3 nucleotides read TGTGCCTGGAGTGGAAACACGAATCAGCCCCAGCATTTT. It yields the protein CAWSGNTNQPQHF. The whole variable domain, remainder taken from reference TRBV30 and TRBJ1-5, is SQTIHQWPATLVQPVGSPLSLECTVEGTSNPNLYWYRQAAGRGLQLLFYSVGIGQISSEVPQNLSASRPQDRQFILSSKKLLLSDSGFYLCAWSGNTNQPQHFGDGTRLSIL.

The gene calls are TRBV21-1 and TRBJ1-1. TRBV21-1 is a pseudogene locus. This CDR3 has 16 amino acids. In DNA form, the CDR3 reads TGTGCCAGCAGCTCCAATTGGGGACTCCTGAACACTGAAGCTTTCTTT. Encoded protein: CASSSNWGLLNTEAFF.

The chain uses TRBV13 and TRBJ2-7, with D possibly TRBD2 on 5 matching bases. V dropped 6 bases and J dropped 7 bases, with 19 bases sitting between them. CDR3 length: 14 amino acids. The V gene's germline CDR1 is PRHDT and CDR2 FYEKMQ (reference sequence). The CDR3 here is CASRYGGGRMEQYF. The CDR3 nucleotides read TGTGCCAGCAGGTATGGTGGCGGGCGTATGGAGCAGTACTTC.

The chain uses TRBV11-2 and TRBJ2-7, with TRBD1 as a possible D gene (6 bases). CDR1 and CDR2 (germline): SGHAT, FQNNGV. Between the trimmed V and J ends, which lost 4 bases and 6 bases, there was a span of 16 bases. This CDR3 has 14 residues. CDR3 residues: CASSSIQGSGEQYF. The CDR3 DNA reads TGTGCCAGCAGCTCCATACAGGGATCGGGCGAGCAGTACTTC.

The chain employs TRBV7-9 and TRBJ1-1; 7 bases fit TRBD1. The CDR3 length is 14 residues. J gave up 1 base and V 10 bases, and 9 bases lay outside the gene matches. Germline lookup yields CDR1 SEHNR and CDR2 FQNEAQ (reference sequence). This CDR3 is CAIEYGQANTEAFF. The CDR3 DNA reads as TGTGCCATCGAGTATGGACAGGCGAACACTGAAGCTTTCTTT.

This chain joins TRBV4-3 and TRBJ2-3, with 7 bases fitting TRBD2. This CDR3 comprises 16 residues. Germline V gene sequence: CDR1 LGHNA, CDR2 YSLEER. V was pared by 0 bases and J by 2 bases, with 5 bases of the junction left unmatched. The CDR3 coding sequence is TGCGCCAGCAGCCAAGAGAGCGGGGCTATCACAGATACGCAGTATTTT. It translates to CASSQESGAITDTQYF.

This clone was seen only once. This chain connects TRBV5-1 to TRBJ1-5; the match to TRBD1 covers 9 bases. In germline, CDR1 is SGHRS, CDR2 YFSETQ. The CDR3 covers 17 residues. The ends lost 0 bases at V and 2 bases at J; junction bases unmatched: 6. The CDR3: CASSLGGDRARNQPQHF. DNA of the CDR3: TGCGCCAGCAGCTTGGGGGGGGACAGGGCACGCAATCAGCCCCAGCATTTT.

This clone turned up a few times. V and J are TRBV18 and TRBJ1-4, with D unresolved. V was trimmed by 3 bases and J by 8 bases, leaving 13 bases between them. Germline V gene sequence: CDR1 KGHSH, CDR2 LQKENI. The CDR3 sequence is 14 residues long. The chain's CDR3 is CASSPQLQNEKLFF. CDR3 in DNA: TGTGCCAGCTCACCCCAGTTGCAAAACGAAAAACTGTTTTTT.

This chain joins TRBV6-1 and TRBJ1-2; TRBD1 agrees at 8 bases. The trim removed 5 bases at V and 6 bases at J, leaving 11 bases unmatched. CDR1 MNHNS and CDR2 SASEGT come from the germline V gene. This CDR3 has 15 residues. The DNA of the CDR3 is TGTGCCAGCAGTTTCTTGGCCGGACAGGGCCATGGCTACACCTTC. As protein: CASSFLAGQGHGYTF.

The V and J genes are TRBV7-2 and TRBJ2-5; a weak D match, TRBD1 (6 bases). The tail of the sequence fits TRBJ2-7 better, so the J call may be wrong. The CDR3 consists of 14 residues. Looked up from germline, CDR1 is SGHTA and CDR2 is FQGNSA. The CDR3 sequence is CASRPPGVSYEQYF. CDR3 nucleotides: TGTGCCAGCAGGCCCCCAGGGGTTTCGTACGAGCAGTACTTC.

The CDR3 sequence: CASSYSPRGYNEQFF. CDR3 nucleotide sequence: TGTGCCAGCAGTTACTCACCGCGGGGCTACAATGAGCAGTTCTTC. This chain joins TRBV6-5 and TRBJ2-1; D might be TRBD2 (6 bases). The CDR3 is 15 residues long. With 0 bases removed from V and 3 bases from J, the gap between germline ends came to 9 bases. The V gene's germline CDR1 is MNHEY and CDR2 SVGAGI.

This chain's CDR3 is CASSLGTGRQPQHF. Here the CDR3 DNA reads TGTGCCAGCAGTTTGGGGACAGGTCGTCAGCCCCAGCATTTT. The rearrangement joins TRBV28 to TRBJ1-5; 8 nucleotides line up with TRBD1. V trimming: 3 bases; J trimming: 6 bases; junction bases outside the gene matches: 4. The CDR3 has 14 residues. Germline CDR1 and CDR2: MDHEN and SYDVKM.

The chain combines TRBV5-1 with TRBJ2-2, with TRBD2 identical over 7 bases. The CDR3 spans 13 residues. With 4 bases clipped from V and 3 bases from J, the junction kept 0 bases outside the gene matches. Germline lookup yields CDR1 SGHRS and CDR2 YFSETQ. This CDR3 reads CASSAGDTGELFF. CDR3 coding DNA: TGCGCCAGCAGCGCGGGGGACACCGGGGAGCTGTTTTTT.

This clone was counted only a few times. The chain employs TRBV7-8 and TRBJ1-1, with 7 nucleotides matching TRBD1. The germline CDR1 and CDR2 sequences are SGHVS and FQNEAQ. The J segment lost 3 bases and the V segment lost 1 base, leaving 2 bases of the junction unmatched. The CDR3 runs 14 residues. For the CDR3, the DNA is TGTGCCAGCAGCTTAGGACAGGGTGACACTGAAGCTTTCTTT. It codes for CASSLGQGDTEAFF.

The V call is TRBV29-1, the J call TRBJ1-2, with a weak D call TRBD1 (5 bases). Germline V CDR1 and CDR2: SQVTM, ANQGSEA. The CDR3 length is 13 residues. V lost 1 base and J lost 7, with 13 bases in between. CDR3 nucleotide sequence: TGCAGCGTTGAAGCCCCAGGTCAGGGTGGCTACACCTTC. This sequence encodes CSVEAPGQGGYTF.

The V call is TRBV30, the J call TRBJ1-2, with a possible D match to TRBD1 (5 bases). The CDR3 runs 12 residues. Germline CDR1 is GTSNPN and CDR2 is SVGIG (reference sequence). V shed 4 bases and J shed 6 bases, with 12 bases lying between them. CDR3 nucleotides: TGTGCCTGGACCTCGGGGGTGGATGGCTACACCTTC. Residues: CAWTSGVDGYTF.

Regarding this clone: Other nucleotide sequences in the sample specify the same CDR3. The chain combines TRBV9 with TRBJ1-2, with 8 bases aligning to TRBD1. The V and J ends lost 5 bases and 6 bases, in that order; junction bases with no gene match: 3. CDR1 SGDLS and CDR2 YYNGEE come from the germline V gene. This CDR3 is built from 12 residues. CDR3 coding DNA: TGTGCCAGCAGAAGGACAGGGAATGGCTACACCTTC. Protein: CASRRTGNGYTF.

The genes are TRBV6-1 and TRBJ2-7, with 7 positions matching TRBD2. From germline, CDR1 is MNHNS and CDR2 SASEGT. The CDR3 is 14 residues long. With V trimmed by 7 bases and J by 5 bases, 11 bases remained unmatched. CDR3 protein: CASTPLGRGDEQYF. CDR3 nucleotide sequence: TGTGCCAGCACCCCCCTTGGGAGGGGAGACGAGCAGTACTTC.

This clone was seen a handful of times. The DNA of the CDR3 is TGTGCCAGCAGTTTCGATCTCCTAAGTTTAATGTACGAGCAGTACTTC. This translates into CASSFDLLSLMYEQYF. The V and J genes are TRBV28 and TRBJ2-7; D is undetermined. Trimming stripped 3 bases from V and 4 bases from J, with 19 bases between. This CDR3 has 16 amino acids. CDR1 is MDHEN and CDR2 is SYDVKM in the germline V gene.

The J gene is TRBJ2-1, the V gene TRBV6-1; TRBD1 matches at 8 bases. V was pared by 2 bases and J by 15 bases, with 3 bases of the junction left unmatched. The CDR3 contains 11 residues. The germline gives CDR1 MNHNS, CDR2 SASEGT. The CDR3: CASSELGQGFF. CDR3 nucleotide sequence: TGTGCCAGCAGTGAACTAGGACAGGGGTTCTTC.

This chain links TRBV11-2 with TRBJ2-1; tentatively, D is TRBD1 (6 bases). The V end lost 5 bases, the J end lost 7 bases, and 12 bases lay between the germline ends. The CDR3 length is 13 residues. Per germline, CDR1 SGHAT and CDR2 FQNNGV. CDR3 sequence: CASSKQGRNEQFF. In DNA form, the CDR3 reads TGTGCCAGCAGCAAACAGGGTAGGAATGAGCAGTTCTTC.

The rearrangement links TRBV4-2 to TRBJ1-2; D might be TRBD1 (5 bases). Trimming stripped 10 bases from V and 4 bases from J, with 16 bases between. Looked up from germline, CDR1 is LGHNA and CDR2 is YNFKEQ. This CDR3 has 13 amino acids. The CDR3 protein is CATKQDKGYGYTF. The CDR3 bases are TGTGCCACCAAGCAGGACAAGGGCTATGGCTACACCTTC.

CDR3 coding DNA: TGTGCCAGCAGACTAGCGGGTGAGGAGACCCAGTACTTC. This codes for CASRLAGEETQYF. The chain links TRBV21-1 to TRBJ2-5; TRBD2 is the table's D call, not checked against the DNA. TRBV21-1 is a known pseudogene. The CDR3 runs to 13 residues.